A single sample gave rise to the 31 T cell receptor beta chains below, sequenced in a study of OX40 agonist ivuxolimab in advanced cancers. Data came from immunoSEQ multiplex PCR; TCRdb stores just in-frame clones and leaves some out. The sample has approximately 45,000 clones, 88% seen once; the top ten hold less than 8%. The material sequenced was CD4+ or CD8+ T cells sorted from blood, taken in a trial of the OX40 agonist ivuxolimab. Receptors originate from an adult with an advanced solid tumor such as melanoma, head and neck, liver or kidney cancer.

The CDR3 DNA sequence: TGTGCCAGCAGCTTAGTAGGGGACAGAGGCTACGAGCAGTACTTC. Encoded protein: CASSLVGDRGYEQYF. The rearrangement links TRBV7-2 to TRBJ2-7; 7 bases line up with TRBD1. Germline-derived CDR1 and CDR2 are SGHTA and FQGNSA. V dropped 1 base and J dropped 3; count of bases not matched to a gene: 6. This CDR3 contains 15 residues.

This clone was picked up one time. The chain uses TRBV7-6 and TRBJ2-3, with 7 positions matching TRBD2. The CDR3 runs 15 residues. Germline CDR1 is SGHVS and CDR2 is FNYEAQ. V was pared by 4 bases and J by 4 bases, with 8 bases of the junction left unmatched. The CDR3 reads CASSSGGAGADTQYF. CDR3 DNA: TGTGCCAGCAGCTCCGGCGGGGCGGGAGCAGATACGCAGTATTTT.

This chain connects TRBV28 to TRBJ2-1; the match to TRBD1 covers 8 bases. The CDR3 sequence is 13 residues long. Unmatched junction bases numbered 7, after V lost 10 bases and J lost 5 bases. CDR1 is MDHEN and CDR2 is SYDVKM in the germline V gene. This CDR3 is CATWDRSNNEQFF. The CDR3 DNA is TGTGCCACCTGGGACAGGTCGAACAATGAGCAGTTCTTC.

V gene TRBV4-3 combines with J gene TRBJ2-1, with D possibly TRBD2 on 5 matching bases. The length of the CDR3 is 17 residues. Per germline, CDR1 LGHNA and CDR2 YSLEER. V lost 0 bases, J lost 0 bases, and 12 bases lay in between. This CDR3 reads CASSQETPGSSYNEQFF. In DNA form, the CDR3 reads TGCGCCAGCAGCCAAGAGACGCCGGGGAGCTCCTACAATGAGCAGTTCTTC.

The gene calls are TRBV10-1 and TRBJ2-7, with D possibly matching TRBD1 (6 bases). Per germline, CDR1 WNHNN and CDR2 SYGVQD (reference sequence). This CDR3 is 17 amino acids long. The V end was cut by 2 bases, the J end by 1 base, with 18 bases between. The CDR3 loop reads CASSERRGQGKSYEQYF. The DNA of the CDR3 is TGCGCCAGCAGTGAGCGTAGGGGCCAGGGGAAATCCTACGAGCAGTACTTC.

The CDR3 sequence: CASCRADSAYGYTF. Written as DNA, the CDR3 is TGTGCCAGCTGTAGGGCGGACAGCGCTTATGGCTACACCTTC. The genes are TRBV28 and TRBJ1-2; D might be TRBD1 (6 bases). The V end lost 8 bases, the J end lost 5 bases, and 18 bases lay between the germline ends. Germline V gives CDR1 MDHEN, CDR2 SYDVKM. The CDR3 extends over 14 amino acids.

The chain combines TRBV19 with TRBJ1-5, with D unclear. The V gene's germline CDR1 is LNHDA and CDR2 SQIVND (reference sequence). The CDR3 is 11 residues long. The V end was cut by 8 bases, the J end by 3 bases, with 5 bases between. CDR3 sequence (DNA): TGTGCCAGTGGCACCAATCAGCCCCAGCATTTT. It encodes CASGTNQPQHF.

The chain joins TRBV5-5 to TRBJ1-2, with TRBD1 as a possible D gene (6 bases). Germline-derived CDR1 and CDR2 are SGHKS and YYEKEE (reference sequence). This CDR3 has 14 amino acids. Trimming left V 5 bases short and J 0 bases short, with 11 bases between. This CDR3 reads CASRATGSNYGYTF. CDR3 coding DNA: TGTGCCAGCAGAGCGACAGGTTCTAACTATGGCTACACCTTC.

The chain combines TRBV7-3 with TRBJ1-2; 7 bases match TRBD1. V lost 5 bases and J lost 2; bases outside the gene matches: 8. The germline CDR1 and CDR2 sequences are SGHTA and FQGTGA. The CDR3 sequence is 15 residues long. The CDR3 reads CASSPRQGSNYGYTF. CDR3 in DNA: TGTGCCAGCAGCCCGCGACAGGGCTCAAACTATGGCTACACCTTC.

The genes are TRBV6-6 and TRBJ2-7; D unresolved. Germline lookup yields CDR1 MNHNY and CDR2 SVGAGI (reference sequence). V shed 0 bases and J shed 4 bases, with 4 bases lying between them. The CDR3 runs to 12 residues. The CDR3 coding sequence is TGTGCCAGCAGTTACTCAGCTTACGAGCAGTACTTC. The encoded protein is CASSYSAYEQYF.

The chain has TRBV6-6 and TRBJ2-1, with D unclear. This CDR3 spans 11 amino acids. V lost 5 bases and J 9 bases, leaving 8 bases between the germline ends. CDR1 and CDR2 from the germline V gene are MNHNY and SVGAGI (reference sequence). CDR3 protein: CASSTVFEQFF. The CDR3 DNA reads TGTGCCAGCAGTACCGTTTTTGAGCAGTTCTTC.

The chain employs TRBV7-3 and TRBJ2-3, with TRBD2 matching over 9 bases. J lost 6 bases, V lost 5 bases, and 12 bases had no gene match. The CDR3 is 16 residues long. CDR1 and CDR2 (germline): SGHTA, FQGTGA. This CDR3 reads CASSPLSGRQRDTQYF. CDR3 nucleotides: TGTGCCAGCAGCCCATTGAGCGGGAGGCAGAGGGATACGCAGTATTTT.

This clone was picked up one time. The CDR3 reads CAWSKRGNQPQHF. The DNA for the CDR3 is TGTGCCTGGAGCAAGAGGGGGAATCAGCCCCAGCATTTT. V is TRBV30 and J is TRBJ1-5; weak D call: TRBD1 (6 bases). CDR1 is GTSNPN and CDR2 is SVGIG in the germline V gene (reference sequence). V lost 3 bases and J 4 bases, leaving 10 bases between the germline ends. The CDR3 length is 13 residues.

The sample holds one count of this clone. Distinct nucleotide sequences in the sample also encode this CDR3. V usage is TRBV29-1 and J usage is TRBJ1-5; no definite D call. Per the germline V gene, CDR1 is SQVTM and CDR2 is ANQGSEA. The CDR3 is 14 residues long. The V gene lost 4 bases and the J gene lost 3 bases, with 13 bases spanning the gap. The CDR3 sequence is CSVGVQADNQPQHF. CDR3 bases: TGCAGCGTTGGAGTTCAGGCGGACAATCAGCCCCAGCATTTT.

J is TRBJ1-2 and V is TRBV29-1; the D is unclear. The length of the CDR3 is 12 residues. CDR1 is SQVTM, CDR2 ANQGSEA, per germline. Trimming shortened V by 4 bases and J by 4 bases, and 10 bases separated the two germline ends. Here the CDR3 reads CSVGSEGYGYTF. In nucleotides, the CDR3 is TGCAGCGTTGGATCTGAGGGCTATGGCTACACCTTC. The full variable domain, with the rest looked up from reference TRBV29-1 and TRBJ1-2, is SAVISQKPSRDICQRGTSLTIQCQVDSQVTMMFWYRQQPGQSLTLIATANQGSEATYESGFVIDKFPISRPNLTFSTLTVSNMSPEDSSIYLCSVGSEGYGYTFGSGTRLTVV.

The chain recombines TRBV6-5 with TRBJ2-7; 8 bases map to TRBD1. The CDR3 has 13 residues. Germline V gene data show CDR1 as MNHEY and CDR2 as SVGAGI. J gave up 3 bases and V 6 bases, and 4 bases lay outside the gene matches. CDR3 protein: CASRRQGSYEQYF. As DNA, the CDR3 is TGTGCCAGCAGGAGACAGGGGAGCTACGAGCAGTACTTC.

This rearrangement joins TRBV4-3 to TRBJ2-3, with 7 bases aligning to TRBD2. Germline V gene lookup returns CDR1 LGHNA and CDR2 YSLEER. CDR3 length: 16 residues. J was trimmed by 1 base and V by 0 bases; bases with no gene match: 4. The chain's CDR3 is CASSQDGGVRTDTQYF. The DNA for the CDR3 is TGCGCCAGCAGCCAAGATGGGGGGGTGCGCACAGATACGCAGTATTTT.

CDR3 amino acids: CASSFQETQYF. CDR3 coding DNA: TGCGCCAGCAGCTTCCAAGAGACCCAGTACTTC. The V call is TRBV5-1, the J call TRBJ2-5; D call uncertain. This CDR3 region has 11 residues. Between the trimmed V and J ends, which lost 2 bases and 1 base, there was a span of 0 bases. The germline V gene encodes CDR1 SGHRS and CDR2 YFSETQ.

The genes are TRBV5-5 and TRBJ1-4; D gene ambiguous. Trimming removed 5 bases from V and 5 bases from J, with 16 bases in between. Per the germline V gene, CDR1 is SGHKS and CDR2 is YYEKEE (reference sequence). There are 15 residues in the CDR3. In nucleotides, the CDR3 is TGTGCCAGCAGAGTGTCGGTAGGAGGGAATGAAAAACTGTTTTTT. This sequence encodes CASRVSVGGNEKLFF.

The rearrangement joins TRBV6-5 to TRBJ2-7; 7 bases are a match to TRBD2. J gave up 0 bases and V 2 bases, and 4 bases lay outside the gene matches. The CDR3 is 15 amino acids. CDR1 is MNHEY and CDR2 is SVGAGI in the germline V gene. CDR3 region: CASSYGLAASYEQYF. The CDR3 DNA reads TGTGCCAGCAGTTACGGGCTAGCGGCCTCCTACGAGCAGTACTTC.

The chain employs TRBV5-1 and TRBJ1-1, with TRBD1 matching over 7 bases. V shed 3 bases and J 4 bases; nucleotides not matched to a gene: 3. Germline CDR1 SGHRS, CDR2 YFSETQ. This CDR3 has 13 amino acids. The CDR3 loop reads CASSSGQPTEAFF. DNA of the CDR3: TGCGCCAGCAGCTCGGGACAGCCCACTGAAGCTTTCTTT. Drawing the rest from reference TRBV5-1 and TRBJ1-1, the complete variable domain is KAGVTQTPRYLIKTRGQQVTLSCSPISGHRSVSWYQQTPGQGLQFLFEYFSETQRNKGNFPGRFSGRQFSNSRSEMNVSTLELGDSALYLCASSSGQPTEAFFGQGTRLTVV.

V and J are TRBV10-3 and TRBJ1-2, with 7 bases fitting TRBD1. The germline CDR1 and CDR2 sequences are ENHRY and SYGVKD. Unmatched junction bases numbered 6, after V lost 8 bases and J lost 3 bases. This CDR3 is built from 13 residues. CDR3 residues: CAIGTAQHYGYTF. DNA of the CDR3: TGTGCCATCGGGACAGCGCAGCACTATGGCTACACCTTC.

The sample holds a few counts of this clone. This rearrangement joins TRBV15 to TRBJ2-7; D ambiguous. The germline CDR1 and CDR2 sequences are LNHNV and YYDKDF (reference sequence). V was clipped by 3 bases and J by 0 bases, with 15 bases between them. This CDR3 is built from 16 residues. The CDR3: CATSSLIGGASYEQYF. DNA for the CDR3: TGTGCCACCAGCAGTCTTATAGGTGGCGCCTCCTACGAGCAGTACTTC.

The rearrangement uses TRBV9 and TRBJ2-3; D is unresolved. The CDR3 runs 13 residues. Between the trimmed V and J ends, which lost 3 bases and 2 bases, there was a span of 7 bases. The germline V gene has CDR1 SGDLS and CDR2 YYNGEE. The CDR3 is CASSALNTDTQYF. The CDR3 DNA reads as TGTGCCAGCAGCGCCCTAAACACAGATACGCAGTATTTT.

The chain is built from TRBV5-1 and TRBJ2-7; D gene ambiguous. V was pared by 4 bases and J by 7 bases, with 9 bases between. CDR1 is SGHRS, CDR2 YFSETQ, per germline. The length of the CDR3 is 11 residues. CDR3 sequence reads: CASSPEREQYF. In nucleotides, the CDR3 is TGCGCCAGCAGCCCGGAAAGGGAGCAGTACTTC.

The CDR3 region has the DNA TGTGCCAGCTCCGAGCGGGGATCCTACAATGAGCAGTTCTTC. Its protein product is CASSERGSYNEQFF. The genes are TRBV18 and TRBJ2-1; 7 bases are shared with TRBD2. Germline CDR1 KGHSH, CDR2 LQKENI. The CDR3 sequence is 14 residues long. Losses at the gene ends were 6 bases for V and 1 base for J; bases not matched to a gene: 3.

This CDR3 reads CASSKAERGGTWETQYF. The CDR3 DNA reads TGTGCCAGCAGCAAAGCGGAGAGAGGGGGGACCTGGGAGACCCAGTACTTC. The rearrangement uses TRBV21-1 and TRBJ2-5. TRBV21-1 is noted as a pseudogene. CDR3 length: 17 amino acids.

This chain connects TRBV5-1 to TRBJ2-2; D uncertain. V lost 3 bases, J lost 1 base, and 10 bases lay in between. Looked up from germline, CDR1 is SGHRS and CDR2 is YFSETQ. This CDR3 region has 15 residues. CDR3 DNA: TGCGCCAGCAGCTCCGGTGAGCTGAACACCGGGGAGCTGTTTTTT. Its translation is CASSSGELNTGELFF.

The gene calls are TRBV7-8 and TRBJ1-2, with D perhaps TRBD1 (5 bases). The CDR3 is 15 residues long. V was shortened by 1 base and J by 2 bases, with 11 bases between the two germline ends. Per germline, CDR1 SGHVS and CDR2 FQNEAQ. This CDR3 reads CASSLVAGLNYGYTF. As DNA, the CDR3 is TGTGCCAGCAGCTTAGTTGCAGGGTTAAACTATGGCTACACCTTC.

This clone came up a few times. This sequence joins TRBV2 and TRBJ2-3; perhaps TRBD1 as D (5 bases). V dropped 1 base and J dropped 6 bases, with 14 bases sitting between them. Germline V gene data show CDR1 as SNHLY and CDR2 as FYNNEI. The CDR3 is 15 amino acids. DNA of the CDR3: TGTGCCAGCAGTGAAGGTCAGGGATCTTGGGATACGCAGTATTTT. This codes for CASSEGQGSWDTQYF.

This chain joins TRBV7-9 and TRBJ1-4; D might be TRBD1 (6 bases). The CDR3 consists of 14 residues. The germline V gene encodes CDR1 SEHNR and CDR2 FQNEAQ (reference sequence). Trimming left V 1 base short and J 8 bases short, with 11 bases between. CDR3: CASSLVAGVEKLFF. In nucleotides, the CDR3 is TGTGCCAGCAGCTTAGTGGCAGGGGTCGAAAAACTGTTTTTT. The whole variable domain, filled in from reference TRBV7-9 and TRBJ1-4, reads DTGVSQNPRHKITKRGQNVTFRCDPISEHNRLYWYRQTLGQGPEFLTYFQNEAQLEKSRLLSDRFSAERPKGSFSTLEIQRTEQGDSAMYLCASSLVAGVEKLFFGSGTQLSVL.